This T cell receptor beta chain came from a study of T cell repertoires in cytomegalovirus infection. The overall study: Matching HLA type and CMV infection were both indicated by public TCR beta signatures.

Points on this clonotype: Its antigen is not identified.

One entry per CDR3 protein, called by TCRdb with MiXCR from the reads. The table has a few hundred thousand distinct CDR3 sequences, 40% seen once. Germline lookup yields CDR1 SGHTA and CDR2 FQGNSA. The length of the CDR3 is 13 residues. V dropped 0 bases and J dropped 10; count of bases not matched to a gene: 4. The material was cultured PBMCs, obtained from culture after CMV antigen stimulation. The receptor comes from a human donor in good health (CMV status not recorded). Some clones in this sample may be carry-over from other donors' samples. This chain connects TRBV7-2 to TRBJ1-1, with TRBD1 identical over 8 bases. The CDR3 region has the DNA TGTGCCAGCAGCTTAGCGTCAGGGGGCGCAGCTTTCTTT. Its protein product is CASSLASGGAAFF.